These 5 T cell receptor beta chains share one sample of origin, sequenced in a study of blood T cell repertoires in COVID-19. Repertoires were generated with immunoSEQ multiplex PCR, while TCRdb's copy carries only in-frame clones and drops some. The sample has around 200,000 clones; about 87% are singletons. Sequenced: peripheral blood. These TCRs come from a man aged 35-49 years with active or convalescent COVID-19.

The chain couples TRBV6-5 to TRBJ1-4, with D tentatively TRBD1 (6 bases). Trimming left V 5 bases short and J 7 bases short, with 17 bases between. Germline V gives CDR1 MNHEY, CDR2 SVGAGI. The length of the CDR3 is 15 residues. CDR3 DNA: TGTGCCAGCAGTCCGCGACGGACAGATATTGAAAAACTGTTTTTT. Translating gives CASSPRRTDIEKLFF.

V usage is TRBV18 and J usage is TRBJ2-5, with D maybe TRBD1 (6 bases). The germline CDR1 and CDR2 sequences are KGHSH and LQKENI. This CDR3 spans 14 amino acids. V lost 3 bases, J lost 5 bases, and 13 bases lay in between. This CDR3 is CASSPVQGMETQYF. The CDR3 DNA reads TGTGCCAGCTCACCGGTGCAGGGGATGGAGACCCAGTACTTC.

The V call is TRBV7-8, the J call TRBJ2-7; 13 nucleotides line up with TRBD2. CDR3 length: 16 residues. Per germline, CDR1 SGHVS and CDR2 FQNEAQ. V was clipped by 5 bases and J by 7 bases; unmatched bases: 11. The CDR3 sequence is CASSVVPGLAGYEQYF. The DNA for the CDR3 is TGTGCCAGCAGCGTAGTTCCGGGACTAGCGGGGTATGAGCAGTACTTC.

The rearrangement uses TRBV30 and TRBJ1-1; maybe TRBD1 (5 bases). The CDR3 contains 12 residues. Deletions cut 2 bases from V and 7 bases from J, with 11 bases between. Per germline, CDR1 GTSNPN and CDR2 SVGIG (reference sequence). This CDR3 is CAWSLDRLEAFF. The CDR3, as DNA: TGTGCCTGGAGTCTAGACAGACTTGAAGCTTTCTTT.

The chain couples TRBV19 to TRBJ1-6, with a tentative D call TRBD1 (5 bases). The CDR3 totals 13 residues. Trimming cost V 5 bases and J 8 bases, with 10 bases left between them. The germline CDR1 and CDR2 sequences are LNHDA and SQIVND (reference sequence). This chain's CDR3 is CASSSTRDSPLHF. DNA for the CDR3: TGTGCCAGTAGTTCAACCAGGGATTCACCCCTCCACTTT.